A selection of T cell receptor beta chains follows, all from one sample in a study of blood T cell repertoires in COVID-19. The repertoire was sequenced with immunoSEQ multiplex PCR; TCRdb's copy has only in-frame clones and lacks some. The data hold a few hundred thousand clones, with 75% to 85% observed a single time. Sequences were obtained from peripheral blood. These receptors were obtained from a human donor in a cohort sampled during active COVID-19. Both conserved end residues are part of each CDR3.

v_call: TRBV11-1
j_call: TRBJ1-1
cdr3_aa: CASSEQPNTEAFF

v_call: TRBV24-1
j_call: TRBJ2-1
cdr3_aa: CATSLGLAGNLYNEQFF

v_call: TRBV6-1
j_call: TRBJ2-3
cdr3_aa: CASSETSGGPDTQYF

v_call: TRBV6-5
j_call: TRBJ1-3
cdr3_aa: CATLQGNTIYF

v_call: TRBV7-9
j_call: TRBJ1-1
cdr3_aa: CASSTWTGMNTEAFF

v_call: TRBV5-6
j_call: TRBJ2-3
cdr3_aa: CASTLWGVGDTQYF

v_call: TRBV18
j_call: TRBJ1-3
cdr3_aa: CASSLPASRAIYF

v_call: TRBV6-1
j_call: TRBJ2-5
cdr3_aa: CASSEALAGGQETQYF

v_call: TRBV29-1
j_call: TRBJ1-1
cdr3_aa: CSVRGTQHMNTEAFF

v_call: TRBV5-1
j_call: TRBJ1-2
cdr3_aa: CASSSTGESGYTF

v_call: TRBV9
j_call: TRBJ2-7
cdr3_aa: CASSIQGTGGSYEQYF

v_call: TRBV12-3/TRBV12-4
j_call: TRBJ1-6
cdr3_aa: CASNHGGSSPLHF

v_call: TRBV2
j_call: TRBJ2-3
cdr3_aa: CASSVPGGVDTQYF

v_call: TRBV5-6
j_call: TRBJ1-6
cdr3_aa: CASSFLGAPLHF

v_call: TRBV14
j_call: TRBJ2-4
cdr3_aa: CASSQDRGHIIAKNIQYF

v_call: TRBV5-6
j_call: TRBJ2-1
cdr3_aa: CASSLVVQASYNEQFF

v_call: TRBV7-2
j_call: TRBJ2-3
cdr3_aa: CASTLGGSTDTQYF

v_call: TRBV5-6
j_call: TRBJ1-2
cdr3_aa: CASSLDRPINYGYTF

v_call: TRBV2
j_call: TRBJ2-7
cdr3_aa: CASRGQGTYEQYF

v_call: TRBV7-9
j_call: TRBJ1-3
cdr3_aa: CASSLGAAGNTIYF

v_call: TRBV6-5
j_call: TRBJ2-1
cdr3_aa: CASSYSSGGAYNEQFF

v_call: TRBV10-3
j_call: TRBJ2-3
cdr3_aa: CAIKPRGGLGEDTQYF

v_call: TRBV4-2
j_call: TRBJ1-5
cdr3_aa: CASSQVVRGVSNQPQHF

v_call: TRBV30
j_call: TRBJ1-2
cdr3_aa: CAWDPRVDYGYTF

v_call: TRBV30
j_call: TRBJ1-2
cdr3_aa: CAWSSSGGARGYTF

v_call: TRBV15
j_call: TRBJ2-1
cdr3_aa: CATSSPASNEQFF

v_call: TRBV7-8
j_call: TRBJ2-7
cdr3_aa: CASGQIQGRHEQYF

v_call: TRBV6-1
j_call: TRBJ2-3
cdr3_aa: CASSGTSGGSSTDTQYF